The rows below give T cell receptor beta chains drawn from one sample of a study of beta chain features in type 1 diabetes. The repertoire was sequenced with immunoSEQ multiplex PCR; TCRdb's copy has only in-frame clones and lacks some. The sample contains hundreds of thousands of clones, 12% to 15% of which appear only once. The material sequenced was central memory CD4+ T cells from blood. These receptors originate from a man aged 30 to 45 in good health. The CDR3 runs from the conserved cysteine through the conserved F or W. A D gene is named only where the DNA matches it firmly.

v_gene: TRBV7-9
d_gene: NA
j_gene: TRBJ2-1
CDR3aa: CASSLGGTEQFF

v_gene: TRBV7-8
d_gene: NA
j_gene: TRBJ2-5
CDR3aa: CASSFGWETQYF

v_gene: TRBV2
d_gene: NA
j_gene: TRBJ2-5
CDR3aa: CASSGTRGGDETQYF

v_gene: TRBV5-4
d_gene: NA
j_gene: TRBJ1-1
CDR3aa: CASSLRTGSATEAFF

v_gene: TRBV9
d_gene: NA
j_gene: TRBJ2-1
CDR3aa: CASSVAEERLLQNEQFF

v_gene: TRBV6-6
d_gene: NA
j_gene: TRBJ1-1
CDR3aa: CASSYRGRNTEAFF

v_gene: TRBV6-5
d_gene: TRBD1
j_gene: TRBJ1-2
CDR3aa: CASSPGQGHYGYTF

v_gene: TRBV5-4
d_gene: TRBD2
j_gene: TRBJ2-3
CDR3aa: CASSQGLAGGTTDTQYF

v_gene: TRBV6-1
d_gene: NA
j_gene: TRBJ1-5
CDR3aa: CASSQQGSRQPQHF

v_gene: TRBV7-9
d_gene: NA
j_gene: TRBJ2-4
CDR3aa: CASSLDGGAYGGDIQYF